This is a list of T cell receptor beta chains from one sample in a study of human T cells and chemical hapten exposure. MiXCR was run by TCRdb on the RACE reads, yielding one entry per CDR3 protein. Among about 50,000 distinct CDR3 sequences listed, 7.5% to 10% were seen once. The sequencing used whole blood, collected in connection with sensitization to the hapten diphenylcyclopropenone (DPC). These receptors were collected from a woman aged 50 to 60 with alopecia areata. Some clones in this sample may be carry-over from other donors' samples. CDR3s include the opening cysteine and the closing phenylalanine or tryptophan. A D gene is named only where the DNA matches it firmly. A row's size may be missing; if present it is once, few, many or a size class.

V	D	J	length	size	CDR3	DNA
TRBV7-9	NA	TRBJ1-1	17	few	CASSPGRGKMQNTEAFF	TGTGCCAGCAGCCCCGGCAGGGGAAAGATGCAGAACACTGAAGCTTTCTTT
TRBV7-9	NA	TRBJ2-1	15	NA	CASSLTGGLGNEQFF	TGTGCCAGCAGCTTAACTGGGGGATTGGGCAATGAGCAGTTCTTC
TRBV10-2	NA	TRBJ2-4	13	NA	CASTGGGGNIQYF	TGCGCCAGCACAGGGGGAGGTGGTAACATTCAGTACTTC
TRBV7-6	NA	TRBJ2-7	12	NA	CASSFDGGEQYF	TGTGCCAGCAGCTTTGACGGGGGCGAGCAGTACTTC
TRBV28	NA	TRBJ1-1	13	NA	CASRLWGATEAFF	TGTGCCAGCCGCCTATGGGGCGCGACTGAAGCTTTCTTT
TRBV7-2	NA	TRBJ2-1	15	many	CASSRDGSSYNEQFF	TGTGCCAGCAGCAGGGACGGTAGCTCCTACAATGAGCAGTTCTTC
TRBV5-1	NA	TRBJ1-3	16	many	CASSRDILFSGNTIYF	TGCGCCAGCAGCCGCGACATTCTGTTCTCTGGAAACACCATATATTTT
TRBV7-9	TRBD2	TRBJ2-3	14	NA	CASSLRGGTNTQYF	TGTGCCAGCAGCTTACGCGGGGGGACGAATACGCAGTATTTT
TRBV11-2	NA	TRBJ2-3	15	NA	CASSLEGRGSDTQYF	TGTGCCAGCAGCTTAGAGGGGCGCGGATCAGATACGCAGTATTTT
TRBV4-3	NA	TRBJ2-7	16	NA	CASRLDFGSSSYEQYF	TGCGCCAGCAGACTCGATTTTGGTTCGAGCTCCTACGAGCAGTACTTC
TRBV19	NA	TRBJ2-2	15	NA	CASKVDTRYTGELFF	TGTGCCAGTAAGGTGGACACCCGATACACCGGGGAGCTGTTTTTT
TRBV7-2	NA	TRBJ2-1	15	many	CASSYRADSYNEQFF	TGTGCCAGCAGCTACCGTGCAGACTCCTACAATGAGCAGTTCTTC
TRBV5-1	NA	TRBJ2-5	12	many	CASSPAQETQYF	TGCGCCAGCAGCCCGGCCCAAGAGACCCAGTACTTC
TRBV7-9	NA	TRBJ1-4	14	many	CASSLSSEGEKLFF	TGTGCCAGCAGCTTATCATCGGAGGGCGAAAAACTGTTTTTT
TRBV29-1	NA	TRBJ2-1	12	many	CSRVGQAGEQFF	TGCAGCCGCGTCGGACAAGCGGGTGAGCAGTTCTTC
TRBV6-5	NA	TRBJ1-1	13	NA	CASLNLLNTEAFF	TGTGCCAGCCTGAACTTGCTGAACACTGAAGCTTTCTTT
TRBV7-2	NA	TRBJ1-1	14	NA	CASSSINRNTEAFF	TGTGCCAGCAGCTCAATTAACCGGAACACTGAAGCTTTCTTT
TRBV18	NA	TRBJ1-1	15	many	CASSPPVVMNTEAFF	TGTGCCAGCTCACCACCGGTAGTAATGAACACTGAAGCTTTCTTT
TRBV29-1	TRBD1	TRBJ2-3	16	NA	CSVLSSTGGGLDTQYF	TGCAGCGTCCTATCCTCGACAGGGGGCGGCTTAGATACGCAGTATTTT